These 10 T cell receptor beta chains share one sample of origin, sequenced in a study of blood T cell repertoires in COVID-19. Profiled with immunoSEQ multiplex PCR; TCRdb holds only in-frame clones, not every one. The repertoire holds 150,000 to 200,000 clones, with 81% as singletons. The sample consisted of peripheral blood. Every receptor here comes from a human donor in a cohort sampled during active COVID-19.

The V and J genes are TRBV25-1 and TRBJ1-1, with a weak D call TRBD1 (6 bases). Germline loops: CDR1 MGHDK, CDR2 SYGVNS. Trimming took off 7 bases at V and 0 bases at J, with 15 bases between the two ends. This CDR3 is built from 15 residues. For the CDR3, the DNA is TGTGCCAGCATGAAGGTAGGACAGATGAACACTGAAGCTTTCTTT. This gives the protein CASMKVGQMNTEAFF.

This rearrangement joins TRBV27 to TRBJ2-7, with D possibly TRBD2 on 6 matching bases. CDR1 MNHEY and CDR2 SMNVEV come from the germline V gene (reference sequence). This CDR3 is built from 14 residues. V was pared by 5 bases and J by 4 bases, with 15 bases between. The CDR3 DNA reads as TGTGCCAGCAGTCGCCAGGGAGGTGGGTACGAGCAGTACTTC. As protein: CASSRQGGGYEQYF.

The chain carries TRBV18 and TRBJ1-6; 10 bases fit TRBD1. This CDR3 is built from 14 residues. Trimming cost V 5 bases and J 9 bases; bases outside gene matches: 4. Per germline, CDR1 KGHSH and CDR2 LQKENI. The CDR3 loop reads CASSSRDRGSPLHF. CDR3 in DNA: TGTGCCAGCTCATCCCGGGACAGGGGTTCACCCCTCCACTTT.

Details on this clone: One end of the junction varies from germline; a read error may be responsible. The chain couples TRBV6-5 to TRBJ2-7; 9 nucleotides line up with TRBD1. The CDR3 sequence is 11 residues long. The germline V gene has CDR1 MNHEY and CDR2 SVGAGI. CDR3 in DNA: TGTGCCAGCAGTTGCCGGACAGGGGAGAACTTC. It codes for CASSCRTGENF.

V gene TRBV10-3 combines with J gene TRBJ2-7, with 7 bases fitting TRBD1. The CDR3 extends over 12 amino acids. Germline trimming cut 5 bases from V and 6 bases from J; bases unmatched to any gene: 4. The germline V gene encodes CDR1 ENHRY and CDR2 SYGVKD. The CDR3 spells CAISRQGGEQYF. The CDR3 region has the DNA TGTGCCATCAGTAGACAGGGTGGCGAGCAGTACTTC.

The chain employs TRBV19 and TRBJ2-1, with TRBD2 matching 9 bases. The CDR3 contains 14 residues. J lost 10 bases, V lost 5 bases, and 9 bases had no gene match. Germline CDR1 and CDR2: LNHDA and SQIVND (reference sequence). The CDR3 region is CASSPQSLAGEQFF. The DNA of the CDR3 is TGTGCCAGTAGTCCCCAATCCCTAGCGGGGGAGCAGTTCTTC.

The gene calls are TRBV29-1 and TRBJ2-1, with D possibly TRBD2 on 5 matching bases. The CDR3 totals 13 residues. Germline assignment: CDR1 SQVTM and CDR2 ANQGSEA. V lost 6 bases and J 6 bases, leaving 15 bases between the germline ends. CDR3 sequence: CSVSDLVGNEQFF. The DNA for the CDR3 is TGCAGCGTGTCGGACTTGGTCGGCAATGAGCAGTTCTTC.

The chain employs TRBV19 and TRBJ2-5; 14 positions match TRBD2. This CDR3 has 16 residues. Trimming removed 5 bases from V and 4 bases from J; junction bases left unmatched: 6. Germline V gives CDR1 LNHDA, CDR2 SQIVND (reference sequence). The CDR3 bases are TGTGCCAGTAGTCCATCCGGACTAGCGGGGGGAGAGACCCAGTACTTC. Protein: CASSPSGLAGGETQYF.

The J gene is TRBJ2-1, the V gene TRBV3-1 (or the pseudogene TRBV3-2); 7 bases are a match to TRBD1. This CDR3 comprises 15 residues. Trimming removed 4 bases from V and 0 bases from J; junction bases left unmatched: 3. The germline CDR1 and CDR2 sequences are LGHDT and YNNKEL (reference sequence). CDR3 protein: CASSPGGYSYNEQFF. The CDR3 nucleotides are TGTGCCAGCAGCCCAGGGGGTTACTCCTACAATGAGCAGTTCTTC.

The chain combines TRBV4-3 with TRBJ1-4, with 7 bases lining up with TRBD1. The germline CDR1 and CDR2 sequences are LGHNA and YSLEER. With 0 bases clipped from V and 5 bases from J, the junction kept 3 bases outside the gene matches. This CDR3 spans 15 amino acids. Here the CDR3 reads CASSQDRGPNEKLFF. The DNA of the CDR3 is TGCGCCAGCAGCCAAGATAGGGGGCCGAATGAAAAACTGTTTTTT.